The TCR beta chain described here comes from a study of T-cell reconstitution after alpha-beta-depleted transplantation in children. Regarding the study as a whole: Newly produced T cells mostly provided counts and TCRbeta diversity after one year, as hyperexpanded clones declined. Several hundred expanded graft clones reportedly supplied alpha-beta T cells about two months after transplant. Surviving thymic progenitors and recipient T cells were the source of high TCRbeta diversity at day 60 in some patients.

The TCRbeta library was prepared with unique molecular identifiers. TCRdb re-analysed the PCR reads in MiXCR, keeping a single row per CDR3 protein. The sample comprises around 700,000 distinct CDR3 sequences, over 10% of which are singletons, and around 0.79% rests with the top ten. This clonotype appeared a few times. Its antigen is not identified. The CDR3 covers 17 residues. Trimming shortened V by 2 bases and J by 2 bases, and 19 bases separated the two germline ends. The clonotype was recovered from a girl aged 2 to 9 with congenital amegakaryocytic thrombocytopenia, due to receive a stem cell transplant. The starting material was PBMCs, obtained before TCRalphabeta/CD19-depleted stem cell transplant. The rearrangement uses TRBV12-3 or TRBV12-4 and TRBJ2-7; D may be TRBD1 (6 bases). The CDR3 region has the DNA TGTGCCAGCAGTTTACTCCGGGACAAAAGAGAGGCCTACGAGCAGTACTTC. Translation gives CASSLLRDKREAYEQYF.